These 30 T cell receptor beta chains came from one sample sequenced in a study of monozygotic twins with inflammatory bowel disease. One entry per CDR3 protein, without DNA, is what TCRdb gives after re-calling the 5' RACE reads. The specimen's table records roughly 200,000 distinct CDR3 sequences. The sequenced material came from blood. These receptors all stem from a human donor with ulcerative colitis or Crohn's disease, or a healthy co-twin of an affected twin (not recorded which).

This CDR3 reads CSARDGSQGDNEQFF. The gene calls are TRBV20-1 and TRBJ2-1; TCRdb lists TRBD1, though no DNA is available to test this call. The CDR3 has 15 residues. CDR1 DFQATT and CDR2 SNEGSKA come from the germline V gene (reference sequence).

The chain carries TRBV3-1 and TRBJ2-3; TCRdb picks TRBD2, but there is no DNA to check that call. The germline V gene has CDR1 LGHDT and CDR2 YNNKEL (reference sequence). There are 15 residues in the CDR3. The CDR3 is CASSQGLAGVDTQYF.

CDR3 in amino acids: CASSSTSWSSYEQFF. The chain couples TRBV7-6 to TRBJ2-1; the TCRdb D gene call, TRBD2, has no DNA to confirm it. In germline, CDR1 is SGHVS, CDR2 FNYEAQ. CDR3 length: 15 residues.

The chain links TRBV15 to TRBJ1-1. The CDR3 covers 13 residues. The germline CDR1 and CDR2 sequences are LNHNV and YYDKDF (reference sequence). CDR3: CATSREDNTEAFF. The complete variable domain, with remaining parts taken from reference TRBV15 and TRBJ1-1, reads DAMVIQNPRYQVTQFGKPVTLSCSQTLNHNVMYWYQQKSSQAPKLLFHYYDKDFNNEADTPDNFQSRRPNTSFCFLDIRSPGLGDTAMYLCATSREDNTEAFFGQGTRLTVV.

The chain links TRBV7-9 to TRBJ2-1. The CDR3 loop spans 16 amino acids. Germline V gives CDR1 SEHNR, CDR2 FQNEAQ (reference sequence). CDR3 protein: CASSLIRGPSHNEQFF. The variable domain in full, completed from reference TRBV7-9 and TRBJ2-1, reads DTGVSQNPRHKITKRGQNVTFRCDPISEHNRLYWYRQTLGQGPEFLTYFQNEAQLEKSRLLSDRFSAERPKGSFSTLEIQRTEQGDSAMYLCASSLIRGPSHNEQFFGPGTRLTVL.

The CDR3 loop reads CASSLFVPGTGTDTQYF. The J gene is TRBJ2-3, the V gene TRBV7-2; the D call of TRBD1 rests on TCRdb alone, since no DNA is present to check it. Germline V gives CDR1 SGHTA, CDR2 FQGNSA. This CDR3 is 17 amino acids long.

The chain carries TRBV6-5 and TRBJ1-5; checking the TCRdb D call of TRBD1 is not possible without DNA. Germline loops: CDR1 MNHEY, CDR2 SVGAGI. There are 16 residues in the CDR3. The CDR3 loop reads CASSSWGRGSNQPQHF.

The rearrangement uses TRBV2 and TRBJ2-3; the D call from TCRdb, TRBD2, cannot be confirmed without DNA. Looked up from germline, CDR1 is SNHLY and CDR2 is FYNNEI. The CDR3 runs to 15 residues. The CDR3 reads CASKEGRGSTDTQYF.

This chain uses TRBV5-1 with TRBJ1-1; TCRdb returns TRBD1, unconfirmable since there is no DNA. The CDR3 sequence is 15 residues long. Germline V lookup: CDR1 SGHRS, CDR2 YFSETQ. CDR3 protein: CASSLEGAVNTEAFF.

V gene TRBV7-2 combines with J gene TRBJ2-3; TCRdb names TRBD1, which stays unverified in the absence of DNA. The CDR3 extends over 14 amino acids. Germline V gene data show CDR1 as SGHTA and CDR2 as FQGNSA. CDR3: CASSPAPSTDTQYF.

This rearrangement joins TRBV15 to TRBJ1-5. Germline CDR1 reads LNHNV; CDR2 reads YYDKDF (reference sequence). The CDR3 extends over 14 amino acids. The CDR3 loop reads CATSLDGLGQPQHF.

The genes are TRBV4-1 and TRBJ1-5. There are 13 residues in the CDR3. Germline V gene lookup returns CDR1 MGHRA and CDR2 YSYEKL. The CDR3 spells CASSRNNNQPQHF.

The chain recombines TRBV7-2 with TRBJ2-1; the TCRdb D gene call, TRBD2, has no DNA to confirm it. Germline CDR1 and CDR2: SGHTA and FQGNSA. The CDR3 runs 15 residues. This CDR3 is CASSFTSGGYNEQFF.

V and J are TRBV19 and TRBJ1-2; the D call of TRBD1 rests on TCRdb alone, since no DNA is present to check it. The germline V gene has CDR1 LNHDA and CDR2 SQIVND (reference sequence). This CDR3 region has 15 residues. The CDR3: CASSITGAANYGYTF.

The chain combines TRBV7-9 with TRBJ2-5. Per germline, CDR1 SEHNR and CDR2 FQNEAQ (reference sequence). This CDR3 has 14 amino acids. CDR3: CASSLTGTPETQYF.

This chain uses TRBV6-1 with TRBJ1-1; TCRdb indicates TRBD1, and absent DNA this call remains unverified. CDR1 and CDR2 (germline): MNHNS, SASEGT. This CDR3 has 14 amino acids. CDR3 region: CASREPQGNTEAFF.

The chain links TRBV19 to TRBJ2-3; without DNA, the TCRdb call of TRBD1 cannot be checked. Looked up from germline, CDR1 is LNHDA and CDR2 is SQIVND (reference sequence). The CDR3 runs 13 residues. CDR3 region: CAPNRELTDTQYF.

This sequence joins TRBV5-6 and TRBJ1-3. Looked up from germline, CDR1 is SGHDT and CDR2 is YYEEEE. The CDR3 runs 14 residues. The CDR3 reads CASSLAFPGNTIYF. Together with reference TRBV5-6 and TRBJ1-3, the CDR3 gives the full variable domain: DAGVTQSPTHLIKTRGQQVTLRCSPKSGHDTVSWYQQALGQGPQFIFQYYEEEERQRGNFPDRFSGHQFPNYSSELNVNALLLGDSALYLCASSLAFPGNTIYFGEGSWLTVV.

The chain has TRBV20-1 and TRBJ2-7. Per the germline V gene, CDR1 is DFQATT and CDR2 is SNEGSKA (reference sequence). This CDR3 spans 14 amino acids. This chain's CDR3 is CSANTPGTTYEQYF.

The rearrangement uses TRBV29-1 and TRBJ1-2. The CDR3 is 12 amino acids. The germline CDR1 and CDR2 sequences are SQVTM and ANQGSEA. The CDR3 here is CSVEGPVYGYTF.

V usage is TRBV12-3 or TRBV12-4 and J usage is TRBJ1-5; TCRdb selects TRBD1, and the lack of DNA leaves this call unchecked. The CDR3 consists of 17 residues. Here the CDR3 reads CASRPGQGAYSNQPQHF.

The rearrangement joins TRBV18 to TRBJ2-7; TCRdb gives TRBD1 as the D gene, but with no DNA this cannot be confirmed. Germline lookup yields CDR1 KGHSH and CDR2 LQKENI. The length of the CDR3 is 17 residues. The CDR3: CASSPHGTGEFSYEQYF. The variable domain in full, with the rest retrieved from reference TRBV18 and TRBJ2-7, is NAGVMQNPRHLVRRRGQEARLRCSPMKGHSHVYWYRQLPEEGLKFMVYLQKENIIDESGMPKERFSAEFPKEGPSILRIQQVVRGDSAAYFCASSPHGTGEFSYEQYFGPGTRLTVT.

V and J are TRBV3-1 and TRBJ1-1; as DNA is missing, the TRBD1 call by TCRdb cannot be tested. Looked up from germline, CDR1 is LGHDT and CDR2 is YNNKEL (reference sequence). The CDR3 has 14 amino acids. CDR3 region: CASSRKGQYLEAFF.

The chain joins TRBV7-3 to TRBJ1-1. Germline-derived CDR1 and CDR2 are SGHTA and FQGTGA. CDR3 length: 14 residues. The CDR3 is CASRWTPTSSEAFF.

J is TRBJ2-1 and V is TRBV9; the TRBD2 assignment by TCRdb is unverifiable without DNA. The CDR3 covers 15 residues. CDR1 SGDLS and CDR2 YYNGEE come from the germline V gene. CDR3 region: CASSLGTSIRSEQFF.

This sequence joins TRBV12-3 or TRBV12-4 and TRBJ1-5. This CDR3 is 13 amino acids long. CDR3: CASSGQSNQPQHF.

The V call is TRBV7-2, the J call TRBJ2-7; without DNA, the TCRdb call of TRBD2 cannot be checked. CDR3 length equals 15 residues. CDR1 and CDR2 from the germline V gene are SGHTA and FQGNSA. CDR3 sequence reads: CASRGAGGMSYEQYF.

The rearrangement joins TRBV10-3 to TRBJ1-1; no DNA is available, so the TRBD1 call from TCRdb remains unchecked. The CDR3 has 15 amino acids. In germline, CDR1 is ENHRY, CDR2 SYGVKD. CDR3 in amino acids: CAIMGEGAPRTEAFF.

The genes are TRBV6-6 and TRBJ1-5; TCRdb lists TRBD1, though no DNA is available to test this call. Germline lookup yields CDR1 MNHNY and CDR2 SVGAGI (reference sequence). The CDR3 sequence is 13 residues long. The CDR3 region is CASSDTGYQPQHF.

The chain is built from TRBV7-9 and TRBJ1-1; there is no DNA to check the TCRdb D call of TRBD1. The CDR3 is made up of 13 amino acids. CDR1 and CDR2 from the germline V gene are SEHNR and FQNEAQ (reference sequence). The CDR3 here is CASSPVSGAEAFF.